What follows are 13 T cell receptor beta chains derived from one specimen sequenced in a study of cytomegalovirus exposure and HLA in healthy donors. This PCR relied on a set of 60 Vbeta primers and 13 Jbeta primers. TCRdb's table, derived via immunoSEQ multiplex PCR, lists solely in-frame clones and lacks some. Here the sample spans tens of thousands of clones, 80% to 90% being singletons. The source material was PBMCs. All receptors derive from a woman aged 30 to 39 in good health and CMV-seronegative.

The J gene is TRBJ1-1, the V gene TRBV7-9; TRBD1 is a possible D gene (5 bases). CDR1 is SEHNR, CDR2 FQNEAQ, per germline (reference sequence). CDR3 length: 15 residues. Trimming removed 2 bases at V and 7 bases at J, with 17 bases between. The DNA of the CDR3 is TGTGCCAGCAGCTTATTGGTTTCGGGGGGGATTGAAGCTTTCTTT. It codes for CASSLLVSGGIEAFF.

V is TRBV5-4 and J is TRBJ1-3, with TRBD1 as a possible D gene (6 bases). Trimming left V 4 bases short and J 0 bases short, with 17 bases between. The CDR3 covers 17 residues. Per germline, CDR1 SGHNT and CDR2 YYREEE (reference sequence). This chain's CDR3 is CASSNPLQGNSGNTIYF. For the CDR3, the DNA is TGTGCCAGCAGCAACCCACTACAGGGTAACTCTGGAAACACCATATATTTT.

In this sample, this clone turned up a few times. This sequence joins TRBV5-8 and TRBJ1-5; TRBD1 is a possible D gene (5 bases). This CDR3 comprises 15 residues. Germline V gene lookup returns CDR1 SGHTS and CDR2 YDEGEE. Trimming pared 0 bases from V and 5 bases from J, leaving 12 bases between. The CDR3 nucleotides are TGTGCCAGCAGCTTGGTCGGCAGGGCTCATCAGCCCCAGCATTTT. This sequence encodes CASSLVGRAHQPQHF.

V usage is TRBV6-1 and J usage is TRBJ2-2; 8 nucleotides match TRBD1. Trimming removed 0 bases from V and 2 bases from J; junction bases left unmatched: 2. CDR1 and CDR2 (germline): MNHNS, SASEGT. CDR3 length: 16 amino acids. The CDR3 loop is CASSEATGGNTGELFF. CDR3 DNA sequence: TGTGCCAGCAGTGAAGCTACAGGGGGTAACACCGGGGAGCTGTTTTTT.

CDR3 coding DNA: TGCGCCAGCAGCTTGGGAAGCTCTGAAGCTTTCTTT. Protein: CASSLGSSEAFF. V usage is TRBV5-1 and J usage is TRBJ1-1; D remains ambiguous. In germline, CDR1 is SGHRS, CDR2 YFSETQ. Trimming left V 0 bases short and J 6 bases short, with 6 bases between. The CDR3 runs to 12 residues.

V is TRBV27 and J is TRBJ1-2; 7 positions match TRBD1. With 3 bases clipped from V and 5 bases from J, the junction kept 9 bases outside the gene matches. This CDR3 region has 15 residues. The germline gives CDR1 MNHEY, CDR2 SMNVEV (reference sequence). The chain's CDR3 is CASSFLSGTEYGYTF. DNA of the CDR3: TGTGCCAGCAGTTTCCTTTCCGGGACAGAGTATGGCTACACCTTC.

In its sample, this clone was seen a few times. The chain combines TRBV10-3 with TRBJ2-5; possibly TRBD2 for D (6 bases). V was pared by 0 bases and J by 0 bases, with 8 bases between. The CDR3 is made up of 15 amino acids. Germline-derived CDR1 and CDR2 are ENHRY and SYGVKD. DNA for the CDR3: TGTGCCATCAGTGAGTCGGGGGACTACCAAGAGACCCAGTACTTC. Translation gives CAISESGDYQETQYF.

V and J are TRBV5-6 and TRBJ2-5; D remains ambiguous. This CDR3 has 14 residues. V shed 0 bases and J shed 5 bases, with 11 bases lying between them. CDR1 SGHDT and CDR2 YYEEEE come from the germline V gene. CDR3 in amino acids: CASSLDSPGETQYF. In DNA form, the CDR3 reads TGTGCCAGCAGCTTGGACAGCCCTGGGGAGACCCAGTACTTC.

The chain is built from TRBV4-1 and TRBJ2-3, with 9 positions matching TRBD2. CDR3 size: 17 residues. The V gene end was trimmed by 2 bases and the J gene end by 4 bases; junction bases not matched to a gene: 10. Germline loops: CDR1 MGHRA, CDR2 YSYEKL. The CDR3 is CASSQQEGGGVSDTQYF. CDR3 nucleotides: TGCGCCAGCAGCCAACAAGAAGGCGGGGGGGTATCAGATACGCAGTATTTT.

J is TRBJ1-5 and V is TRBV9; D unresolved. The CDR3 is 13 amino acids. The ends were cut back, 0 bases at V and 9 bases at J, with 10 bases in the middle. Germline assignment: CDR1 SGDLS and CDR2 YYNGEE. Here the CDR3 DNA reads TGTGCCAGCAGCGTAGATAGTTATCGGCCCCAGCATTTT. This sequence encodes CASSVDSYRPQHF. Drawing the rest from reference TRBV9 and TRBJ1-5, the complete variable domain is DSGVTQTPKHLITATGQRVTLRCSPRSGDLSVYWYQQSLDQGLQFLIQYYNGEERAKGNILERFSAQQFPDLHSELNLSSLELGDSALYFCASSVDSYRPQHFGDGTRLSIL.

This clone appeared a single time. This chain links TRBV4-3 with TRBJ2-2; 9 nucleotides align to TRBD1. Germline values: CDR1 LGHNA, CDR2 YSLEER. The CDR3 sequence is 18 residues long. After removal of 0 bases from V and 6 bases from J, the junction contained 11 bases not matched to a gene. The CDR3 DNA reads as TGCGCCAGCAGCCAAGATCCCGCCGGGACAGGGACCCCCGGGGAGCTGTTTTTT. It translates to CASSQDPAGTGTPGELFF.

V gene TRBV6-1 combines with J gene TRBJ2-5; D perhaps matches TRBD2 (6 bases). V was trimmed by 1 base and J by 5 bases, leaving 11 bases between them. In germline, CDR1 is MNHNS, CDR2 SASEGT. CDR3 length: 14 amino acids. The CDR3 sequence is CASSEGLATETQYF. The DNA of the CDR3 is TGTGCCAGCAGTGAAGGGCTAGCGACGGAGACCCAGTACTTC.

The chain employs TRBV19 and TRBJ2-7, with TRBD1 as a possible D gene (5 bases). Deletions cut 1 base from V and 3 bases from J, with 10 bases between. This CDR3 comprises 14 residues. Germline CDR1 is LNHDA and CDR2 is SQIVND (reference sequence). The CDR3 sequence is CASSIGGLNYEQYF. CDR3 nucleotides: TGTGCCAGTAGTATAGGGGGCCTAAACTACGAGCAGTACTTC.